Listed below are T cell receptor beta chains from one sample, sequenced in a study of blood T cell repertoires in COVID-19. TCRdb's table, derived via immunoSEQ multiplex PCR, lists solely in-frame clones and lacks some. The sample yields a few hundred thousand clones, 60% to 75% seen once. The sample was peripheral blood. The receptors were sampled from a woman aged 80 or older with acute or convalescent COVID-19. CDR3s include the opening cysteine and the closing phenylalanine or tryptophan. The order of the fields is D gene, V gene, J gene, clone size, CDR3 protein, CDR3 DNA. A D gene is named only where the DNA matches it firmly. Clone size is not always given. Where it is, it says once, few, many or a class for expanded clones.

>NA|TRBV25-1|TRBJ1-2|NA
CATDYGYTF
TGTGCAACAGACTATGGCTACACCTTC
>TRBD1|TRBV7-2|TRBJ1-1|NA
CASSLARGLNTEAFF
TGTGCCAGCAGCTTAGCGAGGGGGCTCAACACTGAAGCTTTCTTT
>TRBD1|TRBV3-1/TRBV3-2|TRBJ1-1|NA
CASSQGRTGRWNTEAFF
TGTGCCAGCAGCCAAGGAAGGACAGGGCGTTGGAACACTGAAGCTTTCTTT
>TRBD1|TRBV28|TRBJ1-1|NA
CASSWTLPGTGPISGTEAFF
TGTGCCAGCAGCTGGACCCTCCCCGGGACAGGTCCTATTTCCGGCACTGAAGCTTTCTTT
>TRBD1|TRBV30|TRBJ1-6|NA
CAWRAGQGAWSPLHF
TGTGCCTGGCGAGCCGGACAGGGGGCATGGTCACCCCTCCACTTT
>TRBD2|TRBV7-9|TRBJ2-3|once
CASSPGQGAGGITDTQYF
TGTGCCAGCAGCCCCGGTCAGGGAGCGGGAGGGATCACAGATACGCAGTATTTT
>TRBD1|TRBV18|TRBJ2-5|many
CASSPGAGGETQYF
TGTGCCAGCTCACCCGGGGCAGGGGGCGAGACCCAGTACTTC
>NA|TRBV5-1|TRBJ1-5|NA
CASSLDGQGRNQPQHF
TGCGCCAGCAGCTTGGATGGGCAGGGCCGCAATCAGCCCCAGCATTTT
>NA|TRBV10-3|TRBJ2-2|once
CAISESGGRITGELFF
TGTGCCATCAGTGAGTCGGGGGGTAGGATCACCGGGGAGCTGTTTTTT
>TRBD2|TRBV6-5|TRBJ2-1|few
CASSYMGLAGYNEQFF
TGTGCCAGCAGTTACATGGGACTAGCGGGTTACAATGAGCAGTTCTTC
>TRBD1|TRBV20-1|TRBJ1-2|NA
CSAWTGYGYTF
TGCAGTGCGTGGACAGGCTATGGCTACACCTTC
>NA|TRBV18|TRBJ2-4|NA
CASSRPSTVSKNIQYF
TGTGCCAGCTCACGCCCTTCGACAGTGTCCAAAAACATTCAGTACTTC
>TRBD1|TRBV7-2|TRBJ1-4|few
CASSTTGTANEKLFF
TGTGCCAGCAGCACCACCGGGACAGCGAATGAAAAACTGTTTTTT
>NA|TRBV13|TRBJ2-3|NA
CASSPPRGVQYF
TGTGCCAGCAGCCCACCGCGGGGCGTTCAGTATTTT
>NA|TRBV21-1|TRBJ1-5|NA
CASSPGGERNQPQHF
TGTGCCAGCAGCCCCGGGGGGGAACGAAATCAGCCCCAGCATTTT
>TRBD1|TRBV7-8|TRBJ1-6|NA
CASSPGQDNSPLHF
TGTGCCAGCAGCCCGGGACAGGACAATTCACCCCTCCACTTT
>TRBD1|TRBV7-3|TRBJ1-2|few
CASSSHSVPGQGTYGYTF
TGTGCCAGCAGCTCCCACTCAGTCCCGGGACAGGGGACCTATGGCTACACCTTC
>NA|TRBV30|TRBJ2-1|NA
CAWSLDNLYNEQFF
TGTGCCTGGAGTCTGGACAACCTCTACAATGAGCAGTTCTTC
>NA|TRBV11-2|TRBJ1-3|many
CASSLAAGYSGNTIYF
TGTGCCAGCAGCTTAGCGGCGGGTTACTCTGGAAACACCATATATTTT
>NA|TRBV2|TRBJ2-3|NA
CAAARLPADTQYF
TGTGCCGCGGCCCGGCTCCCCGCAGATACGCAGTATTTT
>TRBD1|TRBV5-4|TRBJ2-1|NA
CASSSRQGWNEQFF
TGTGCCAGCAGCTCACGACAGGGCTGGAATGAGCAGTTCTTC
>TRBD1|TRBV19|TRBJ2-5|NA
CASGDRGRPETQYF
TGTGCCAGTGGGGACAGGGGGCGACCAGAGACCCAGTACTTC
>TRBD2|TRBV12-3/TRBV12-4|TRBJ2-3|NA
CASRLAGTDTQYF
TGTGCCAGTAGGCTAGCGGGCACAGATACGCAGTATTTT
>NA|TRBV21-1|TRBJ1-1|NA
CATDPNRLNTEAFF
TGTGCCACCGATCCGAACAGATTGAACACTGAAGCTTTCTTT
>NA|TRBV7-9|TRBJ2-5|NA
CASSLSGETQYF
TGTGCCAGCAGCCTCTCGGGAGAGACCCAGTACTTC
>NA|TRBV6-5|TRBJ2-7|few
CARTGQWETLYEQYF
TGTGCCAGAACGGGCCAGTGGGAGACACTTTACGAGCAGTACTTC
>NA|TRBV29-1|TRBJ1-1|NA
CSVDRDYTEAFF
TGCAGCGTTGACAGGGACTACACTGAAGCTTTCTTT
>TRBD1|TRBV2|TRBJ1-3|NA
CASSTGQGRNTIYF
TGTGCCAGCAGTACGGGACAGGGAAGAAACACCATATATTTT
>NA|TRBV5-4|TRBJ2-1|NA
CASSLPTLGQLSYNEQFF
TGTGCCAGCAGCTTGCCTACATTGGGACAACTCTCCTACAATGAGCAGTTCTTC
>NA|TRBV6-2/TRBV6-3|TRBJ1-1|NA
CASSYSEDRFFQNTEAFF
TGTGCCAGCAGTTACTCGGAAGACAGGTTTTTCCAGAACACTGAAGCTTTCTTT
>TRBD1|TRBV19|TRBJ2-1|NA
CASSSRDRGRDEQFF
TGTGCCAGTAGTTCCCGAGACAGGGGGCGTGATGAGCAGTTCTTC
>TRBD1|TRBV28|TRBJ1-1|NA
CASSLSMGTGNTEAFF
TGTGCCAGCAGTTTATCCATGGGGACAGGGAACACTGAAGCTTTCTTT
>NA|TRBV10-3|TRBJ2-3|NA
CAIGLGGATDTQYF
TGTGCCATCGGACTGGGCGGGGCGACAGATACGCAGTATTTT
>NA|TRBV7-9|TRBJ2-7|NA
CASSITQGRGYEQYF
TGTGCCAGCAGCATCACTCAGGGCAGAGGCTACGAGCAGTACTTC
>TRBD2|TRBV6-5|TRBJ2-7|once
CASRQATSGREVQYF
TGTGCCAGCAGACAAGCTACTAGCGGGAGGGAGGTGCAGTACTTC
>NA|TRBV4-3|TRBJ2-6|NA
CASSQVRSSGANVLTF
TGCGCCAGCAGCCAAGTTCGGTCCTCTGGGGCCAACGTCCTGACTTTC
>NA|TRBV5-5|TRBJ1-1|NA
CASSLTGQTSTEAFF
TGTGCCAGCAGCTTGACAGGGCAAACGAGCACTGAAGCTTTCTTT
>NA|TRBV7-8|TRBJ1-6|few
CASSSQGAVSPLHF
TGTGCCAGCAGCTCACAGGGCGCGGTCTCACCCCTCCACTTT
>TRBD1|TRBV2|TRBJ1-1|NA
CASRGGQGLAEAFF
TGTGCCAGCAGGGGCGGACAGGGCTTGGCTGAAGCTTTCTTT
>TRBD1|TRBV24-1|TRBJ2-5|NA
CATTIPDRGGGGETQYF
TGTGCCACCACAATACCGGACAGGGGAGGGGGTGGAGAGACCCAGTACTTC
>TRBD2|TRBV10-2|TRBJ2-5|few
CASRSWTSGRVKQETQYF
TGCGCCAGCAGAAGCTGGACTAGCGGGAGGGTTAAACAGGAGACCCAGTACTTC
>TRBD2|TRBV9|TRBJ2-5|NA
CASSVGTSVETQYF
TGTGCCAGCAGCGTAGGGACTAGCGTCGAGACCCAGTACTTC
>NA|TRBV5-1|TRBJ1-1|NA
CASSQQGWNTEAFF
TGCGCCAGCAGTCAACAGGGATGGAACACTGAAGCTTTCTTT